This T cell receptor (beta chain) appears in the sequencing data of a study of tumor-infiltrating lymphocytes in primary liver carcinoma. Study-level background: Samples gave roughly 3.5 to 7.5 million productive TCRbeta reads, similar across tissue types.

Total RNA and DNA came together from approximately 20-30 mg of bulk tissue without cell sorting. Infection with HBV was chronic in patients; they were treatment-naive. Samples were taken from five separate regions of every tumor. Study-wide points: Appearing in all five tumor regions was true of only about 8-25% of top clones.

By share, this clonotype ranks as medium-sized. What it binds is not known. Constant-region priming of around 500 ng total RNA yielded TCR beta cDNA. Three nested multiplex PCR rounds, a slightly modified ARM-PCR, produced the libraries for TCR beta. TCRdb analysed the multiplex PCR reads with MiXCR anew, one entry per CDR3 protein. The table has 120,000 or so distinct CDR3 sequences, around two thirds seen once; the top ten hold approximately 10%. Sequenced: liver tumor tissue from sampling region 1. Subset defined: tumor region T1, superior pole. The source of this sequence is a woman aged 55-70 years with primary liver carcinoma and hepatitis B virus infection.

In nucleotides, the CDR3 is TGCGCCAGCAGCCAAGAGGTTCCCTCGAATGAAAAACTGTTTTTT. This codes for CASSQEVPSNEKLFF. V is TRBV4-1 and J is TRBJ1-4, with no clear D. The CDR3 totals 15 residues. V was cut by 0 bases and J by 5 bases, with 10 bases left in between. Germline V gene sequence: CDR1 MGHRA, CDR2 YSYEKL.